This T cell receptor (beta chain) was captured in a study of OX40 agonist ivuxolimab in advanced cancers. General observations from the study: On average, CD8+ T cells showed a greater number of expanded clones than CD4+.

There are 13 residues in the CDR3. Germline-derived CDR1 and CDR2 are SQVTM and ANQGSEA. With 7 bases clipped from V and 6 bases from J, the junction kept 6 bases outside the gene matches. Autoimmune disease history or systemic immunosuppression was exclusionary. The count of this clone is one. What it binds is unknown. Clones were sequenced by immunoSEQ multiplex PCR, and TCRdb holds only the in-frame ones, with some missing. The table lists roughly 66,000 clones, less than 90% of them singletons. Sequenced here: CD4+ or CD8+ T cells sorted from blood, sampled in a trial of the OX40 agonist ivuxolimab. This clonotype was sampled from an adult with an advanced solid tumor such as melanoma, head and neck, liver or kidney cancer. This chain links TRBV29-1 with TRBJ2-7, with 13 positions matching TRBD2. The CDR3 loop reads CSAATSGRGEQYF. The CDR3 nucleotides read TGCAGCGCTGCCACTAGCGGGAGGGGCGAGCAGTACTTC.